The present entry profiles one T cell receptor beta chain with its context. The antigen is unknown. This sample was included in a study of CXCR3-negative and CXCR3-positive naive CD8 T cells. Findings and caveats of the study: Naive CXCR3-positive cells had TRB CDR3s more hydrophobic than those of CXCR3-negative naive cells.

The CDR3 runs to 13 residues. Researchers prepared the TRB cDNA libraries using 5' RACE with UMI labels. TCRdb reprocessed the 5' RACE reads, keeping one entry per CDR3 protein, no DNA. Its table records some 150,000 distinct CDR3 sequences. A CD45RO-CCR7+CD27+CD95- phenotype identified naive CD8+ T cells. The chain employs TRBV12-3 or TRBV12-4 and TRBJ1-1. Input material: naive CXCR3+ CD8+ T cells from blood. The subset was: CD45RO-CCR7+CD27+CD95- naive CD8+ T cells expressing CXCR3 (TNR3+). This TCR was sampled from a human donor in good health. Some clones in this sample may be carry-over from other donors' samples. CDR3 region: CASRVQMNTEAFF.